This TCR beta chain was obtained from a study of blood T cell repertoires in COVID-19. The wider study: Sites in the United States, Italy and Spain provided acute and convalescent COVID-19 samples. Nucleic acid was either cDNA or gDNA, and it came from T cells, B-cell-depleted T cells, or PBMCs.

Original handling: How many nucleated cells were present was estimated from reference gene primer amplification. Data came from immunoSEQ multiplex PCR; TCRdb stores just in-frame clones and leaves some out. Clone size and the V and J calls come from that table; the DNA yielded D and trimming. The sample carries more than 85,000 clones, 70% to 85% recorded once. Germline V lookup: CDR1 LNHDA, CDR2 SQIVND (reference sequence). With 6 bases removed from V and 9 bases from J, the gap between germline ends came to 15 bases. This CDR3 is 13 amino acids long. The sample comprised peripheral blood. This TCR came from a man in his sixties with active or convalescent COVID-19. This chain links TRBV19 with TRBJ2-1, with no clear D. The CDR3 DNA sequence: TGTGCCAGTAGCCGCTCGGATCTAGGTGAGCAGTTCTTC. Translating gives CASSRSDLGEQFF. The variable domain in full, with the rest retrieved from reference TRBV19 and TRBJ2-1, is DGGITQSPKYLFRKEGQNVTLSCEQNLNHDAMYWYRQDPGQGLRLIYYSQIVNDFQKGDIAEGYSVSREKKESFPLTVTSAQKNPTAFYLCASSRSDLGEQFFGPGTRLTVL.